The source of this T cell receptor (beta chain) is a study of blood T cells in healthy people across ages. V was clipped by 7 bases and J by 0 bases, with 11 bases between them. This CDR3 has 13 amino acids. Germline V gene lookup returns CDR1 SQVTM and CDR2 ANQGSEA. As to this clonotype: Its specificity is not known.

Primed by a sample-barcoded 5' primer and a J-beta primer mix, a second PCR proceeded for 7 to 11 cycles. TCRdb fed the 5' RACE reads into MiXCR, producing one record per CDR3 protein. The table records hundreds of thousands of distinct CDR3 sequences, about 20% of them present only once. General study findings and limits: Per million T cells, the diversity of TCR beta decreased roughly linearly as age advanced. The percentage of naive T cells correlated strongly with TCR beta diversity. Estimates drawn from one million T cells were deemed to understate diversity.

Material for sequencing was blood. The TCR was taken from a man in his 70s in good health. The rearrangement uses TRBV29-1 and TRBJ2-3; D is unresolved. This CDR3 is CSAKTTSTDTQYF. DNA for the CDR3: TGCAGCGCGAAAACGACTAGCACAGATACGCAGTATTTT.